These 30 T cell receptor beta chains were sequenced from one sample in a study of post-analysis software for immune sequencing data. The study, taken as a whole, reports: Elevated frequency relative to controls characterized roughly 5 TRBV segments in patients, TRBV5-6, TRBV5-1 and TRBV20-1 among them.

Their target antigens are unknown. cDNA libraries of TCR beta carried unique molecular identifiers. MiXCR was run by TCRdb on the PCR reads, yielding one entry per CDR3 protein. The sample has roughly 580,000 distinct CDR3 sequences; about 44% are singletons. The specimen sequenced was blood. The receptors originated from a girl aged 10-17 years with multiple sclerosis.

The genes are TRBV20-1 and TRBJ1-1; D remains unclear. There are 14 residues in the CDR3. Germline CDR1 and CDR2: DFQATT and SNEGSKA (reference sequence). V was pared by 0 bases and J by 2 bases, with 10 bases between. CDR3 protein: CSARDRSLNTEAFF. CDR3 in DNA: TGCAGTGCTAGAGACAGGAGCCTAAACACTGAAGCTTTCTTT.

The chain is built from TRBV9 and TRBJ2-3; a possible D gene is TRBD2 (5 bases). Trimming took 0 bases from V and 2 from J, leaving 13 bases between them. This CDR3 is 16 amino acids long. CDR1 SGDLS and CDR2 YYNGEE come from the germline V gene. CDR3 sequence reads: CASSVGNRGSTDTQYF. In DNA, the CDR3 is TGTGCCAGCAGCGTAGGAAACAGAGGGTCCACAGATACGCAGTATTTT.

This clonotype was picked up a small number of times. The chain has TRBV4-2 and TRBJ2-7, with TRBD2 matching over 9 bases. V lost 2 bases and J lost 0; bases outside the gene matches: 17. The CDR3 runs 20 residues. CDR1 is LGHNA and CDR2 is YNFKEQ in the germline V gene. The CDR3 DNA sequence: TGTGCCAGCAGCCAACAACAATTAAAAGGACTAGCGACGAGCTCCTACGAGCAGTACTTC. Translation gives CASSQQQLKGLATSSYEQYF.

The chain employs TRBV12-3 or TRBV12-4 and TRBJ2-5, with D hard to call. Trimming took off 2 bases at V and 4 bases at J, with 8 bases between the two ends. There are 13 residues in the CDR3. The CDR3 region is CASSLRYLETQYF. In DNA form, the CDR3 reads TGTGCCAGCAGTTTAAGGTACCTAGAGACCCAGTACTTC.

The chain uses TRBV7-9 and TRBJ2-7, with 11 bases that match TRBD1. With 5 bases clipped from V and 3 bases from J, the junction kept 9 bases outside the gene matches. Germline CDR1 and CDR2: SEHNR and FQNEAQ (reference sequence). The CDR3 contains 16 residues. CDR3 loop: CASSPRRTGGFYEQYF. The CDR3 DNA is TGTGCCAGCAGCCCGAGAAGGACAGGGGGCTTCTACGAGCAGTACTTC.

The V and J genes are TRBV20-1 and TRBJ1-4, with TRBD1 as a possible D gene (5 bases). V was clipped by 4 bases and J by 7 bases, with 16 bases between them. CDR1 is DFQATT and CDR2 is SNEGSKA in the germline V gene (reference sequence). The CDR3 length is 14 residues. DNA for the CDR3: TGCAGTGCTACAGACCGGGCAGGGTTTGAAAAACTGTTTTTT. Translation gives CSATDRAGFEKLFF.

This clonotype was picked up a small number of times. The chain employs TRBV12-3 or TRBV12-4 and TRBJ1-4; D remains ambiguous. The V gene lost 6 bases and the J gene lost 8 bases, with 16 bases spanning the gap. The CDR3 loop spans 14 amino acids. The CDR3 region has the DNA TGTGCCAGCAGATTGGCTGGGAGTTGGGAAAAACTGTTTTTT. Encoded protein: CASRLAGSWEKLFF.

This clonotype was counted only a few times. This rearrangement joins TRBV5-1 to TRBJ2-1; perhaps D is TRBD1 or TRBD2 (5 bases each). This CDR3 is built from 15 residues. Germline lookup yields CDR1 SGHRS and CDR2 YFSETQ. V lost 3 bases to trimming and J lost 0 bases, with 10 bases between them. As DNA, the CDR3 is TGCGCCAGCAGCTCGGCAGGGAGCTCCTACAATGAGCAGTTCTTC. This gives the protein CASSSAGSSYNEQFF.

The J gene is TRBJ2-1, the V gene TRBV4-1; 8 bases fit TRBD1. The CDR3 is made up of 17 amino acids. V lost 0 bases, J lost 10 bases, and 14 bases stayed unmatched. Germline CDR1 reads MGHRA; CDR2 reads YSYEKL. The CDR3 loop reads CASSQDPPDRVRLEQFF. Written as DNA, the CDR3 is TGCGCCAGCAGCCAAGATCCCCCGGACAGGGTCCGTCTGGAGCAGTTCTTC.

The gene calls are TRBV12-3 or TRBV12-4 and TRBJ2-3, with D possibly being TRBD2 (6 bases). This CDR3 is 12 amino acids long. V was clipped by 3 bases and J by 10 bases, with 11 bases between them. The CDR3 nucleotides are TGTGCCAGCAGTTTCGAGGCGGGACCGCAGTATTTT. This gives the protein CASSFEAGPQYF.

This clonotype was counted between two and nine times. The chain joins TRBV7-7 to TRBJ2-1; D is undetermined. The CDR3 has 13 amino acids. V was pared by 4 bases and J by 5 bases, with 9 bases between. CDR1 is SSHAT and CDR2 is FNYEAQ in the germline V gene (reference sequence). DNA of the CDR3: TGTGCCAGCAGCTCCCCAGACCACAATGAGCAGTTCTTC. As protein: CASSSPDHNEQFF.

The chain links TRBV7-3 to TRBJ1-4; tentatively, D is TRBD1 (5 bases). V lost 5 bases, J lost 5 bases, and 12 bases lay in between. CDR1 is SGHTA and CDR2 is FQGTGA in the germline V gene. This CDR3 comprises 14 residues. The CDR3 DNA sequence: TGTGCCAGCAGCCCCGGGGCTGGAAATGAAAAACTGTTTTTT. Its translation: CASSPGAGNEKLFF.

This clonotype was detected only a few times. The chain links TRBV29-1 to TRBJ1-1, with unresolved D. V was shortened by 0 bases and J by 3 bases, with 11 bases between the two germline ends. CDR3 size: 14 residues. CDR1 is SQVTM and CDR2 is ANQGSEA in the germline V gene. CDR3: CSVEDKSWDTEAFF. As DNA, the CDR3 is TGCAGCGTTGAAGATAAGTCGTGGGACACTGAAGCTTTCTTT.

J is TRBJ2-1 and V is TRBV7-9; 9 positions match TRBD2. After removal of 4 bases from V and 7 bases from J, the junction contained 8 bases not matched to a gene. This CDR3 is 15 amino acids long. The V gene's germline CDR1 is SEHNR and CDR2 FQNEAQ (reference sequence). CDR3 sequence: CASSSPAGGANEQFF. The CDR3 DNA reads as TGTGCCAGCAGCTCCCCCGCGGGGGGGGCTAATGAGCAGTTCTTC.

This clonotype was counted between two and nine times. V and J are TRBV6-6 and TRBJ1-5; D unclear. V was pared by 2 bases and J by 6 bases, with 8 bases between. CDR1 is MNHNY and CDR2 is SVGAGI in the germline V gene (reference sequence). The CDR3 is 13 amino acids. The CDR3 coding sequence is TGTGCCAGCAGTTACGGGTGGGCTCAGCCCCAGCATTTT. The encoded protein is CASSYGWAQPQHF.

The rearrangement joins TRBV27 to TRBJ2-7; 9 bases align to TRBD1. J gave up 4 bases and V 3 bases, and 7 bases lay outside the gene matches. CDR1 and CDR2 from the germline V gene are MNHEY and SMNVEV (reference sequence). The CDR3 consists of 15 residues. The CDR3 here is CASSFSGQGAYEQYF. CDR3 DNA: TGTGCCAGCAGTTTTTCGGGACAGGGAGCGTACGAGCAGTACTTC.

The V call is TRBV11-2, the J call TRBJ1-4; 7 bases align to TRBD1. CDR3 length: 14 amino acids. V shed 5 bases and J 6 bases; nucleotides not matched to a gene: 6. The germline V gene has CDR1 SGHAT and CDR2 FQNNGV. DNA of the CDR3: TGTGCCAGCAGCCCCGACAGGGATGATGAAAAACTGTTTTTT. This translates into CASSPDRDDEKLFF.

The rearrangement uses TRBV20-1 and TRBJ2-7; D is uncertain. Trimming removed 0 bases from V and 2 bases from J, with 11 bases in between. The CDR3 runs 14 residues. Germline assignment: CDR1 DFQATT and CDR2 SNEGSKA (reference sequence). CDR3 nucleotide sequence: TGCAGTGCTAGAGATCAAACCAGCACCTACGAGCAGTACTTC. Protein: CSARDQTSTYEQYF.

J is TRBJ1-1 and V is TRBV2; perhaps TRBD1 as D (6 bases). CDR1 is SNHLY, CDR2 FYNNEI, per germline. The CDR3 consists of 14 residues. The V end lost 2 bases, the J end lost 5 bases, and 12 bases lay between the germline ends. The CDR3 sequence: CASSEPGVRTEAFF. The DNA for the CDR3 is TGTGCCAGCAGTGAACCAGGGGTTCGTACTGAAGCTTTCTTT. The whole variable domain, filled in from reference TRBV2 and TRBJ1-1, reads EPEVTQTPSHQVTQMGQEVILRCVPISNHLYFYWYRQILGQKVEFLVSFYNNEISEKSEIFDDQFSVERPDGSNFTLKIRSTKLEDSAMYFCASSEPGVRTEAFFGQGTRLTVV.

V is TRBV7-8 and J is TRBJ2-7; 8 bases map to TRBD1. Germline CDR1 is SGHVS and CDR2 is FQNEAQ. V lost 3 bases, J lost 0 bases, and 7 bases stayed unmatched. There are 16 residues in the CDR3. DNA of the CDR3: TGTGCCAGCAGCTTGGAGACAGGGGTTAGCTCCTACGAGCAGTACTTC. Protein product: CASSLETGVSSYEQYF.

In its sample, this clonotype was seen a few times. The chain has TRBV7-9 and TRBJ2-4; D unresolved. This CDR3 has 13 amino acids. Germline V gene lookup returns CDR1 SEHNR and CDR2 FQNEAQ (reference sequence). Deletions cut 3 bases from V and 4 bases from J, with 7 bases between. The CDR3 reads CASSFGPKNIQYF. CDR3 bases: TGTGCCAGCAGCTTCGGGCCTAAAAACATTCAGTACTTC.

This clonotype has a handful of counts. CDR3 protein: CASSPFRRQETQYF. CDR3 bases: TGTGCCAGCAGCCCCTTTCGAAGGCAAGAGACCCAGTACTTC. This rearrangement joins TRBV12-3 or TRBV12-4 to TRBJ2-5; no firm D call. The CDR3 sequence is 14 residues long. The ends were cut back, 6 bases at V and 2 bases at J, with 13 bases in the middle.

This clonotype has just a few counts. The CDR3, as DNA: TGTGCCAGCAGCTTAGGGACAGGGGCTGGCTACACCTTC. Translated, it gives CASSLGTGAGYTF. The V gene is TRBV7-9, the J gene TRBJ1-2; 9 bases match TRBD1. This CDR3 comprises 13 residues. V gave up 1 base and J gave up 7 bases; unmatched junction bases: 1. Germline-derived CDR1 and CDR2 are SEHNR and FQNEAQ (reference sequence).

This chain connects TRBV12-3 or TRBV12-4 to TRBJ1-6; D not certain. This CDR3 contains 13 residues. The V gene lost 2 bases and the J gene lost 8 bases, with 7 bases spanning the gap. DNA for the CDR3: TGTGCCAGCAGTTTAAGGCCCGATTCACCCCTCCACTTT. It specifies CASSLRPDSPLHF.

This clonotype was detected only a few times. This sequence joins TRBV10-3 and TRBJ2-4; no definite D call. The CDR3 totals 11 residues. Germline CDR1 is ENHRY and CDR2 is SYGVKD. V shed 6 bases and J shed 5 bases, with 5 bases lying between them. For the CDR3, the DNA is TGTGCCATCAGAGATGAAAACATTCAGTACTTC. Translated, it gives CAIRDENIQYF.

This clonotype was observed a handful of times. CDR3 nucleotides: TGTGCCAGCGGACTGAGTGCGAGTGCAGATACGCAGTATTTT. Its protein is CASGLSASADTQYF. V and J are TRBV6-5 and TRBJ2-3, with D possibly being TRBD2 (5 bases). The germline gives CDR1 MNHEY, CDR2 SVGAGI. The CDR3 runs to 14 residues. Trimming pared 8 bases from V and 4 bases from J, leaving 16 bases between.

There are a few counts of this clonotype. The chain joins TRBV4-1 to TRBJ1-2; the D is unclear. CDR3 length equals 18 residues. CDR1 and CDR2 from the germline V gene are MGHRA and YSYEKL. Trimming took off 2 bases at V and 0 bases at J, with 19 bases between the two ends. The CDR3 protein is CASSQNWATDRSNYGYTF. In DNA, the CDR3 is TGCGCCAGCAGCCAAAATTGGGCCACTGACCGTTCTAACTATGGCTACACCTTC.

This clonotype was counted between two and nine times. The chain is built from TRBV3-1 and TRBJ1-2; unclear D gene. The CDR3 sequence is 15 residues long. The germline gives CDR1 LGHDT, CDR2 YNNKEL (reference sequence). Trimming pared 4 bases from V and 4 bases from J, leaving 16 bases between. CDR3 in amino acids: CASSPSSRGSYGYTF. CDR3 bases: TGTGCCAGCAGCCCTTCCTCCCGGGGTTCCTATGGCTACACCTTC.

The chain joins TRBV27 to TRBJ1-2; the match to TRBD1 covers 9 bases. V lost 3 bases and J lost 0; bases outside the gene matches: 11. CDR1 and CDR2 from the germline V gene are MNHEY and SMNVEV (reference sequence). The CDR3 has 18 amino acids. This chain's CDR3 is CASSFIGGTGLPNYGYTF. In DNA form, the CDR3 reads TGTGCCAGCAGTTTTATTGGTGGGACAGGGCTTCCTAACTATGGCTACACCTTC.

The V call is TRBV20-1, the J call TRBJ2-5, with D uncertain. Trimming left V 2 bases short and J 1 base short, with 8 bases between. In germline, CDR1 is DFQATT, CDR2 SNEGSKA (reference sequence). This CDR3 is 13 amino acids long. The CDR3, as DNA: TGCAGTGCTAGATGGCCCCCCCAAGAGACCCAGTACTTC. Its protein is CSARWPPQETQYF.